Listed below are T cell receptor beta chains from one sample, sequenced in a study of blood T cell repertoires in COVID-19. Profiling relied on immunoSEQ multiplex PCR, and the TCRdb table lists in-frame clones only, not all of them. The sample comprises 200,000 or so clones, about 89% of which are singletons, and around 6.5% rests with the top ten. The sequencing input was peripheral blood. These receptors were taken from a man aged 55 to 70 who had recovered from COVID-19. Each CDR3 is given with its conserved first and last residue. Each record gives: clone size, CDR3 length, J gene, D gene, V gene, CDR3 protein, CDR3 DNA. D genes are given only for firm matches. Clone size is given for some rows only: seen once, a few or many times, or a class if the clone is expanded.

>-|14|TRBJ2-5|-|TRBV9
CASSEAARQETQYF
TGTGCCAGCAGCGAGGCGGCAAGGCAAGAGACCCAGTACTTC
>-|17|TRBJ2-6|-|TRBV12-5
CASGLVVAAPGANVLTF
TGTGCTAGTGGTTTGGTAGTGGCGGCCCCTGGGGCCAACGTCCTGACTTTC
>-|13|TRBJ1-1|TRBD1|TRBV19
CASSSTGGPEAFF
TGTGCCAGTAGTTCGACAGGGGGCCCTGAAGCTTTCTTT
>-|13|TRBJ2-1|TRBD2|TRBV25-1
CASSEPGGHEQFF
TGTGCCAGCAGTGAGCCGGGGGGGCATGAGCAGTTCTTC
>-|17|TRBJ2-2|TRBD2|TRBV9
CASSVGNRGGNTGELFF
TGTGCCAGCAGCGTAGGGAATCGCGGGGGGAACACCGGGGAGCTGTTTTTT
>-|15|TRBJ1-1|TRBD1|TRBV6-5
CASSTQGARDTEAFF
TGTGCCAGCAGTACACAGGGGGCGCGGGACACTGAAGCTTTCTTT
>-|14|TRBJ1-1|TRBD1|TRBV5-6
CASSYATGATEAFF
TGTGCCAGCAGCTATGCGACAGGGGCCACTGAAGCTTTCTTT
>-|14|TRBJ1-5|-|TRBV18
CASSPATDNQPQHF
TGTGCCAGCTCACCCGCGACAGACAATCAGCCCCAGCATTTT
>-|17|TRBJ1-5|TRBD1|TRBV18
CASSLLSGTGSVQPQHF
TGTGCCAGCTCACTACTCTCCGGGACAGGGTCTGTGCAGCCCCAGCATTTT
>-|13|TRBJ1-6|TRBD1|TRBV2
CASRAGGRSPLHF
TGTGCCAGCAGGGCAGGGGGGCGATCACCCCTCCACTTT
>-|15|TRBJ2-7|-|TRBV7-8
CASSQPTGRTYEQYF
TGTGCCAGCAGCCAACCGACAGGCCGTACCTACGAGCAGTACTTC
>-|13|TRBJ2-7|-|TRBV5-1
CASSQQGLYEQYF
TGCGCCAGCAGCCAACAGGGTCTCTACGAGCAGTACTTC
>-|14|TRBJ1-2|-|TRBV7-8
CASSLARSAYGYTF
TGTGCCAGCAGCTTAGCGCGGTCAGCCTATGGCTACACCTTC
>once|16|TRBJ2-2|TRBD1|TRBV7-3
CASSPYRGLGTGELFF
TGTGCCAGCAGCCCTTACAGGGGGCTAGGCACCGGGGAGCTGTTTTTT
>-|15|TRBJ2-1|-|TRBV7-2
CASSQRTSSFHEQFF
TGTGCCAGCAGCCAAAGGACTTCATCCTTCCATGAGCAGTTCTTC
>-|16|TRBJ2-1|TRBD2|TRBV5-1
CASSLGLAVPYNEQFF
TGCGCCAGCAGCCTGGGACTAGCGGTCCCCTACAATGAGCAGTTCTTC
>-|19|TRBJ2-5|TRBD2|TRBV4-3
CASSQGRTSGRGPQETQYF
TGCGCCAGCAGCCAAGGGAGGACTAGCGGGAGGGGCCCCCAAGAGACCCAGTACTTC